The sequence of this T cell receptor (beta chain) was determined in a study of T cells after posttransplantation cyclophosphamide. Broader study findings: Recipient CMV seropositivity and CMV reactivation strongly tracked TRB clonality.

This clone was seen repeatedly, ten times or more. What it binds is not known. Trimming cost V 3 bases and J 6 bases, with 14 bases left between them. The CDR3 consists of 13 residues. From germline, CDR1 is SQVTM and CDR2 ANQGSEA. Cyclophosphamide on days +3 and +4 followed busulfan-fludarabine conditioning and a marrow graft. Repertoires were generated with immunoSEQ multiplex PCR, while TCRdb's copy carries only in-frame clones and drops some. This sample carries 10,000 to 13,000 clones, none of them present only once. The material sequenced was PBMCs, taken after allogeneic stem cell transplant with posttransplant cyclophosphamide. The receptor was derived from a female patient aged 40 to 50 who received an allogeneic stem cell transplant from a related donor, was CMV-positive, and had no GVHD. Some T cells may trace back to the graft donor. The genes are TRBV29-1 and TRBJ1-1, with D perhaps matching TRBD1 (6 bases). The CDR3 loop reads CSVEGPGGSEAFF. The CDR3 DNA follows: TGCAGCGTTGAGGGGCCTGGGGGCTCTGAAGCTTTCTTT.